What follows are 18 T cell receptor beta chains derived from one specimen sequenced in a study of cytomegalovirus exposure and HLA in healthy donors. With 60 Vbeta and 13 Jbeta primers, the PCR was carried out. Using immunoSEQ multiplex PCR, the repertoire was profiled, and TCRdb retains in-frame clones only, with some absent. Seen here are some 120,000 clones, roughly two thirds observed once, and the top ten hold 1.5% to 2%. The sample was PBMCs. These receptors came from a man younger than 45 in good health and CMV-seropositive.

The chain links TRBV9 to TRBJ2-3; possibly TRBD1 for D (7 bases). The V and J ends lost 3 bases and 6 bases respectively, with 20 bases between them. Germline CDR1 is SGDLS and CDR2 is YYNGEE. CDR3 length: 16 amino acids. The CDR3 DNA follows: TGTGCCAGCAGCGCCAGGGGGGAGTTTTTTCCGGATACGCAGTATTTT. It yields the protein CASSARGEFFPDTQYF.

This clone turned up a few times. The chain combines TRBV6-4 with TRBJ2-3; D possibly corresponds to TRBD2 (5 bases). The CDR3 covers 13 residues. The germline V gene has CDR1 MRHNA and CDR2 SNTAGT. V was shortened by 3 bases and J by 3 bases, with 7 bases between the two germline ends. The CDR3 coding sequence is TGTGCCAGCAGTGAATCGGGGACAGATACGCAGTATTTT. It codes for CASSESGTDTQYF.

This clone turned up a few times. This CDR3 reads CASSLGGTDYGYTF. CDR3 in DNA: TGTGCCAGCAGCTTGGGCGGGACAGACTATGGCTACACCTTC. The chain is built from TRBV7-2 and TRBJ1-2, with 7 bases identical to TRBD1. In germline, CDR1 is SGHTA, CDR2 FQGNSA. The V and J ends lost 3 bases and 3 bases, in that order; junction bases with no gene match: 4. This CDR3 contains 14 residues.

The table lists this clone with a count of one. V gene TRBV9 combines with J gene TRBJ2-3; tentatively, D is TRBD2 (5 bases). V lost 0 bases to trimming and J lost 0 bases, with 5 bases between them. Germline values: CDR1 SGDLS, CDR2 YYNGEE. The CDR3 is 14 residues long. The CDR3 region is CASSVAGSTDTQYF. The CDR3 DNA is TGTGCCAGCAGCGTAGCGGGGAGCACAGATACGCAGTATTTT.

V and J are TRBV7-2 and TRBJ1-5; 7 bases are a match to TRBD1. After removal of 5 bases from V and 6 bases from J, the junction contained 13 bases not matched to a gene. Germline CDR1 SGHTA, CDR2 FQGNSA. The CDR3 sequence is 16 residues long. CDR3 in DNA: TGTGCCAGCAGCACCCGACAGGGCGTAAACGTTCAGCCCCAGCATTTT. The encoded protein is CASSTRQGVNVQPQHF.

This clone was detected only a few times. The CDR3 DNA follows: TGCGCCAGCAGCTTACAACTAGCGGGAGACACAGATACGCAGTATTTT. Translated, it gives CASSLQLAGDTDTQYF. The chain uses TRBV5-1 and TRBJ2-3; 11 bases align to TRBD2. There are 16 residues in the CDR3. J gave up 2 bases and V 2 bases, and 4 bases lay outside the gene matches. Germline-derived CDR1 and CDR2 are SGHRS and YFSETQ.

This chain joins TRBV9 and TRBJ2-2, with 15 bases fitting TRBD2. V trimming: 3 bases; J trimming: 7 bases; junction bases outside the gene matches: 7. Germline CDR1 and CDR2: SGDLS and YYNGEE. This CDR3 is 17 amino acids long. CDR3 in DNA: TGTGCCAGCAGCGCCCGGACTAGCGGGAGGGCCTTCGGGGAGCTGTTTTTT. It yields the protein CASSARTSGRAFGELFF.

This chain joins TRBV6-5 and TRBJ1-2; no firm D call. The V end was cut by 5 bases, the J end by 8 bases, with 9 bases between. The CDR3 totals 11 residues. Germline V lookup: CDR1 MNHEY, CDR2 SVGAGI. The CDR3 bases are TGTGCCAGCAGTCCTGGGAGAGGCTACACCTTC. Encoded protein: CASSPGRGYTF.

The genes are TRBV5-1 and TRBJ2-1; 11 positions agree with TRBD2. The CDR3 is made up of 15 amino acids. In germline, CDR1 is SGHRS, CDR2 YFSETQ. J gave up 5 bases and V 4 bases, and 5 bases lay outside the gene matches. CDR3: CASSVGTSGNNEQFF. CDR3 sequence (DNA): TGCGCCAGCAGCGTCGGGACTAGCGGTAACAATGAGCAGTTCTTC.

Turning to this clone: Distinct nucleotide sequences in the sample also encode this CDR3. This chain joins TRBV5-1 and TRBJ2-5; tentatively, D is TRBD1 (5 bases). The CDR3 runs to 13 residues. Per the germline V gene, CDR1 is SGHRS and CDR2 is YFSETQ. V lost 0 bases, J lost 4 bases, and 7 bases lay in between. In DNA, the CDR3 is TGCGCCAGCAGCTTGGGGGGCGGAGAGACCCAGTACTTC. As protein: CASSLGGGETQYF.

This clone was recorded a few times. J is TRBJ1-2 and V is TRBV28; 11 bases fit TRBD1. V lost 4 bases and J lost 4; bases outside the gene matches: 14. This CDR3 region has 18 residues. CDR1 and CDR2 (germline): MDHEN, SYDVKM. The DNA of the CDR3 is TGTGCCAGCAGTTCAGCACCGGGACAGGGGGAGAATTCCTATGGCTACACCTTC. Residues: CASSSAPGQGENSYGYTF.

This chain joins TRBV28 and TRBJ1-2; possible D gene TRBD1, 5 bases. The germline CDR1 and CDR2 sequences are MDHEN and SYDVKM. Trimming removed 2 bases at V and 4 bases at J, with 17 bases between. CDR3 size: 16 residues. In nucleotides, the CDR3 is TGTGCCAGCAGTTTAAACCCCCGCCGGGGGACCTATGGCTACACCTTC. Translation: CASSLNPRRGTYGYTF.

This chain links TRBV29-1 with TRBJ2-3; D is possibly TRBD2 (6 bases). CDR1 and CDR2 from the germline V gene are SQVTM and ANQGSEA. The CDR3 runs 14 residues. V gave up 6 bases and J gave up 6 bases, with 19 bases separating them. For the CDR3, the DNA is TGCAGCGTGAGGACCGGGACGGGGGATGATACGCAGTATTTT. The encoded protein is CSVRTGTGDDTQYF.

This chain uses TRBV10-3 with TRBJ2-1; D not certain. Germline CDR1 and CDR2: ENHRY and SYGVKD. This CDR3 has 11 amino acids. Trimming pared 4 bases from V and 5 bases from J, leaving 3 bases between. The CDR3 spells CAISGDNEQFF. In DNA form, the CDR3 reads TGTGCCATCAGTGGAGACAATGAGCAGTTCTTC.

The chain couples TRBV15 to TRBJ2-3; D remains ambiguous. The CDR3 is 12 residues long. The V gene lost 8 bases and the J gene lost 1 base, with 7 bases spanning the gap. CDR1 and CDR2 from the germline V gene are LNHNV and YYDKDF (reference sequence). This CDR3 is CATGQGTDTQYF. The CDR3 DNA is TGTGCCACCGGTCAGGGCACAGATACGCAGTATTTT.

Of note for this clone: The junction differs from germline at one of its ends, possibly a read error. The same CDR3 can be traced to other DNA sequences in this sample. The chain uses TRBV7-2 and TRBJ2-5; the match to TRBD1 covers 8 bases. Germline V gives CDR1 SGHTA, CDR2 FQGNSA. The CDR3 runs 12 residues. The CDR3 region is CASSSYDRGLNF. The CDR3, as DNA: TGTGCTAGCAGCTCCTATGACAGGGGCTTAAACTTC.

The V call is TRBV7-2, the J call TRBJ2-7, with 7 bases identical to TRBD1. CDR1 SGHTA and CDR2 FQGNSA come from the germline V gene. The CDR3 loop spans 14 amino acids. V was pared by 5 bases and J by 0 bases, with 4 bases of the junction left unmatched. CDR3 in amino acids: CASSRGTVSYEQYF. The CDR3 DNA reads as TGTGCCAGCAGCCGTGGGACAGTCTCCTACGAGCAGTACTTC. The full variable domain, with the rest looked up from reference TRBV7-2 and TRBJ2-7, is GAGVSQSPSNKVTEKGKDVELRCDPISGHTALYWYRQSLGQGLEFLIYFQGNSAPDKSGLPSDRFSAERTGGSVSTLTIQRTQQEDSAVYLCASSRGTVSYEQYFGPGTRLTVT.

Comments on this clone: Other nucleotide sequences from this sample produce the same CDR3. The rearrangement uses TRBV9 and TRBJ2-3, with TRBD2 matching 10 bases. The trim removed 4 bases at V and 0 bases at J, leaving 5 bases unmatched. This CDR3 comprises 16 residues. Germline V gene lookup returns CDR1 SGDLS and CDR2 YYNGEE. The CDR3 DNA reads as TGTGCCAGCAGCCCACGGACTAGCGGCAGCACAGATACGCAGTATTTT. It codes for CASSPRTSGSTDTQYF.